Each of the 26 T cell receptor beta chains below was sequenced from the same sample in a study of technical replicates of blood from several donors listed by TCRdb under 2017. Receptor libraries were prepared by the immunoSEQ multiplex PCR assay. In its TCRdb copy, this immuneACCESS table keeps in-frame sequences only and misses some clones. Where compared with another copy, unresolved V genes explain less than half of these, and the others have no known cause. Within this sample are under 85,000 clones, with under 95% of them counted one time only. The ten largest clones represent under 0.3% of the sample. The sample consisted of T cells isolated from PBMCs. Receptors were obtained from a human donor in good health.

The table lists this clone with a count of one. The chain joins TRBV19 to TRBJ1-5; 7 bases map to TRBD1. In germline, CDR1 is LNHDA, CDR2 SQIVND (reference sequence). V lost 8 bases to trimming and J lost 3 bases; unmatched junction nucleotides: 7. This CDR3 spans 14 amino acids. The CDR3 here is CASADRAANQPQHF. The CDR3 nucleotides read TGTGCCAGTGCCGACAGGGCCGCCAATCAGCCCCAGCATTTT.

V usage is TRBV4-1 and J usage is TRBJ2-7, with 8 bases fitting TRBD2. Per germline, CDR1 MGHRA and CDR2 YSYEKL. The CDR3 runs to 17 residues. V lost 2 bases, J lost 6 bases, and 15 bases stayed unmatched. Written as DNA, the CDR3 is TGCGCCAGCAGCCAAATTAATCTGGGACTAGATTCCGGCGAGCAGTACTTC. Translating it yields CASSQINLGLDSGEQYF.

V gene TRBV14 combines with J gene TRBJ1-2, with D perhaps matching TRBD1 (6 bases). CDR3 length: 14 amino acids. Looked up from germline, CDR1 is SGHDN and CDR2 is FVKESK. V was cut by 2 bases and J by 7 bases, with 14 bases left in between. In nucleotides, the CDR3 is TGTGCCAGCAGCCAAACAGGGACGGCATCTGGCTACACCTTC. It yields the protein CASSQTGTASGYTF.

This clone was recorded once. The V call is TRBV28, the J call TRBJ2-7; possibly TRBD2 for D (7 bases). The CDR3 is 12 amino acids. Germline-derived CDR1 and CDR2 are MDHEN and SYDVKM. The V end was cut by 9 bases, the J end by 6 bases, with 15 bases between. CDR3 residues: CASKRDTLEQYF. CDR3 coding DNA: TGTGCCAGTAAGCGGGACACGCTCGAGCAGTACTTC.

The chain joins TRBV19 to TRBJ1-3; TRBD1 matches 7 bases. This CDR3 spans 15 amino acids. Germline V gene lookup returns CDR1 LNHDA and CDR2 SQIVND (reference sequence). V gave up 4 bases and J gave up 3 bases; unmatched junction bases: 6. CDR3: CASSKGGRNGNTIYF. In DNA, the CDR3 is TGTGCCAGTAGTAAAGGGGGCAGGAATGGAAACACCATATATTTT.

This chain connects TRBV11-2 to TRBJ2-7; the D gene is possibly TRBD1 (6 bases). CDR3 length: 14 residues. The V end was cut by 3 bases, the J end by 2 bases, with 11 bases between. Germline CDR1 is SGHAT and CDR2 is FQNNGV. The CDR3 nucleotides are TGTGCCAGCAGCTTCTCCAGGGGCGCCTACGAGCAGTACTTC. Translated: CASSFSRGAYEQYF.

The chain links TRBV12-5 to TRBJ2-1; TRBD2 aligns across 12 bases. V was clipped by 6 bases and J by 13 bases; unmatched bases: 10. The CDR3 is made up of 14 amino acids. The germline V gene encodes CDR1 LGHNT and CDR2 FRNRAP. The CDR3 bases are TGTGCTAGTGGGGCCGGACTAGCGGGAATCGAACAGTTCTTC. Translation: CASGAGLAGIEQFF.

The rearrangement joins TRBV2 to TRBJ1-2, with TRBD1 matching over 8 bases. This CDR3 is built from 15 residues. The V gene end was trimmed by 0 bases and the J gene end by 7 bases; junction bases not matched to a gene: 7. Germline loops: CDR1 SNHLY, CDR2 FYNNEI. The CDR3 loop is CASSEAQGASSGYTF. CDR3 DNA: TGTGCCAGCAGTGAAGCGCAGGGGGCTAGCTCTGGCTACACCTTC. Complete variable domain (other parts from reference TRBV2 and TRBJ1-2): EPEVTQTPSHQVTQMGQEVILRCVPISNHLYFYWYRQILGQKVEFLVSFYNNEISEKSEIFDDQFSVERPDGSNFTLKIRSTKLEDSAMYFCASSEAQGASSGYTFGSGTRLTVV.

This chain connects TRBV10-3 to TRBJ2-3; 12 bases are a match to TRBD2. The CDR3 spans 16 residues. Germline values: CDR1 ENHRY, CDR2 SYGVKD. The ends lost 4 bases at V and 6 bases at J; junction bases unmatched: 8. CDR3 nucleotides: TGTGCCATCAGTGGGAGAAGACTAGCGGGGGAGGATACGCAGTATTTT. It yields the protein CAISGRRLAGEDTQYF.

This clone was counted once. This chain uses TRBV7-2 with TRBJ2-1, with TRBD1 matching 7 bases. The CDR3 runs to 14 residues. The V gene end was trimmed by 8 bases and the J gene end by 3 bases; junction bases not matched to a gene: 7. Germline V gene lookup returns CDR1 SGHTA and CDR2 FQGNSA. This CDR3 reads CASHSGTDYNEQFF. The CDR3 nucleotides read TGTGCCAGCCACTCCGGGACAGACTACAATGAGCAGTTCTTC. Looking up the rest from reference TRBV7-2 and TRBJ2-1 gives the full variable domain: GAGVSQSPSNKVTEKGKDVELRCDPISGHTALYWYRQSLGQGLEFLIYFQGNSAPDKSGLPSDRFSAERTGGSVSTLTIQRTQQEDSAVYLCASHSGTDYNEQFFGPGTRLTVL.

The chain couples TRBV4-1 to TRBJ2-3; tentatively, D is TRBD1 (6 bases). Trimming removed 4 bases at V and 9 bases at J, with 17 bases between. The CDR3 is made up of 14 amino acids. Germline CDR1 MGHRA, CDR2 YSYEKL. The chain's CDR3 is CASSPRQATRTQYF. CDR3 sequence (DNA): TGCGCCAGCAGCCCGAGACAGGCAACGAGAACGCAGTATTTT.

The chain links TRBV7-2 to TRBJ2-3; TRBD1 might be the D (5 bases). V lost 1 base and J 0 bases, leaving 17 bases between the germline ends. CDR3 size: 18 residues. Germline CDR1 is SGHTA and CDR2 is FQGNSA. The CDR3 region has the DNA TGTGCCAGCAGCTTAGTAAGGGGATCATCAACTAGCACAGATACGCAGTATTTT. Its translation: CASSLVRGSSTSTDTQYF. The complete variable domain, with remaining parts taken from reference TRBV7-2 and TRBJ2-3, reads GAGVSQSPSNKVTEKGKDVELRCDPISGHTALYWYRQSLGQGLEFLIYFQGNSAPDKSGLPSDRFSAERTGGSVSTLTIQRTQQEDSAVYLCASSLVRGSSTSTDTQYFGPGTRLTVL.

V gene TRBV28 combines with J gene TRBJ1-1; no reliable D call. Per germline, CDR1 MDHEN and CDR2 SYDVKM. This CDR3 is 12 amino acids long. V lost 2 bases to trimming and J lost 5 bases, with 6 bases between them. CDR3 DNA: TGTGCCAGCAGTTTAGGGCGAACTGAAGCTTTCTTT. Translation: CASSLGRTEAFF.

The chain carries TRBV5-1 and TRBJ1-6; perhaps TRBD1 as D (6 bases). CDR3 length equals 15 residues. The germline gives CDR1 SGHRS, CDR2 YFSETQ. V lost 0 bases, J lost 8 bases, and 12 bases lay in between. The CDR3 DNA is TGCGCCAGCAGCTTGGGGGGGCTCCGAGATTCACCCCTCCACTTT. The encoded protein is CASSLGGLRDSPLHF.

A few counts support this clone. The rearrangement uses TRBV7-9 and TRBJ1-6, with no clear D. CDR1 SEHNR and CDR2 FQNEAQ come from the germline V gene (reference sequence). V shed 4 bases and J shed 6 bases, with 13 bases lying between them. The CDR3 length is 15 residues. This CDR3 reads CASSSAIGGNSPLHF. The CDR3 coding sequence is TGTGCCAGCAGCTCGGCGATAGGCGGTAATTCACCCCTCCACTTT.

V is TRBV10-1 and J is TRBJ2-5, with 9 bases identical to TRBD2. The CDR3 loop spans 15 amino acids. Unmatched junction bases numbered 2, after V lost 3 bases and J lost 0 bases. CDR1 is WNHNN and CDR2 is SYGVQD in the germline V gene (reference sequence). The CDR3 loop is CASSDSGGYQETQYF. The CDR3 DNA follows: TGCGCCAGCAGTGACAGCGGGGGGTACCAAGAGACCCAGTACTTC.

V usage is TRBV10-3 and J usage is TRBJ1-2; 7 nucleotides align to TRBD1. There are 13 residues in the CDR3. The junction had 13 bases not matched to a gene; V was cut back by 7 bases and J by 11 bases. Germline CDR1 ENHRY, CDR2 SYGVKD. Here the CDR3 reads CAITTDLTGTYTF. The CDR3 DNA sequence: TGTGCCATCACAACCGACCTGACAGGGACGTACACCTTC.

The V call is TRBV6-1, the J call TRBJ1-3; D is undetermined. Per germline, CDR1 MNHNS and CDR2 SASEGT. The CDR3 is 12 residues long. Trimming took off 5 bases at V and 4 bases at J, with 6 bases between the two ends. The CDR3 spells CASSQTGNTIYF. CDR3 DNA sequence: TGTGCCAGCAGTCAGACAGGAAACACCATATATTTT.

The chain employs TRBV13 and TRBJ1-3; D is possibly TRBD1 (5 bases). Germline V CDR1 and CDR2: PRHDT, FYEKMQ (reference sequence). Trimming took 5 bases from V and 2 from J, leaving 16 bases between them. The CDR3 sequence is 16 residues long. For the CDR3, the DNA is TGTGCCAGCAGCCTCCAGGGTTTCCGCCCTGGAAACACCATATATTTT. Protein product: CASSLQGFRPGNTIYF.

This chain uses TRBV27 with TRBJ2-1; TRBD2 matches at 10 bases. The CDR3 covers 17 residues. Germline CDR1 is MNHEY and CDR2 is SMNVEV (reference sequence). With V trimmed by 5 bases and J by 7 bases, 14 bases remained unmatched. The CDR3 DNA reads as TGTGCCAGCAGTCACCCCGGGGTAGCGGGAGGATTAAATGAGCAGTTCTTC. Its protein is CASSHPGVAGGLNEQFF.

This rearrangement joins TRBV4-2 to TRBJ2-2; 9 bases map to TRBD2. Germline CDR1 and CDR2: LGHNA and YNFKEQ. Trimming at V came to 2 bases and at J to 2 bases, leaving 3 bases not matched to a gene. This CDR3 comprises 16 residues. The CDR3 loop is CASSQMTSGNTGELFF. CDR3 DNA sequence: TGTGCCAGCAGCCAAATGACTAGCGGTAACACCGGGGAGCTGTTTTTT.

The V and J genes are TRBV11-2 and TRBJ2-5, with TRBD1 matching 9 bases. Germline assignment: CDR1 SGHAT and CDR2 FQNNGV. Germline trimming cut 5 bases from V and 1 base from J; bases unmatched to any gene: 8. This CDR3 comprises 16 residues. In DNA form, the CDR3 reads TGTGCCAGCAGCCCACGCCCGACAGGGGGCCAAGAGACCCAGTACTTC. This gives the protein CASSPRPTGGQETQYF.

V gene TRBV7-9 combines with J gene TRBJ1-2; D may be TRBD1 (6 bases). The CDR3 totals 15 residues. Trimming took off 0 bases at V and 5 bases at J, with 13 bases between the two ends. The germline V gene has CDR1 SEHNR and CDR2 FQNEAQ (reference sequence). The CDR3 DNA reads as TGTGCCAGCAGCTTAGCGCGGGGGGGCTTTTATGGCTACACCTTC. It specifies CASSLARGGFYGYTF.

The V call is TRBV10-3, the J call TRBJ1-5; the D is unclear. CDR3 length: 16 amino acids. With 0 bases removed from V and 1 base from J, the gap between germline ends came to 10 bases. Per the germline V gene, CDR1 is ENHRY and CDR2 is SYGVKD. The CDR3 bases are TGTGCCATCAGTGAGTCAGGAGGGTTAAGCAATCAGCCCCAGCATTTT. Translated: CAISESGGLSNQPQHF.

The rearrangement links TRBV19 to TRBJ2-5; D might be TRBD1 (5 bases). Looked up from germline, CDR1 is LNHDA and CDR2 is SQIVND (reference sequence). Trimming cost V 3 bases and J 0 bases, with 14 bases left between them. The CDR3 sequence is 16 residues long. CDR3 loop: CASSILWGSNQETQYF. CDR3 nucleotide sequence: TGTGCCAGTAGTATCTTGTGGGGCTCCAACCAAGAGACCCAGTACTTC.

The genes are TRBV18 and TRBJ1-1; TRBD1 might be the D (6 bases). CDR1 and CDR2 from the germline V gene are KGHSH and LQKENI. The CDR3 covers 13 residues. V was shortened by 2 bases and J by 8 bases, with 12 bases between the two germline ends. DNA of the CDR3: TGTGCCAGCTCACCAGGGTACGACAGGGAAGCTTTCTTT. Protein sequence: CASSPGYDREAFF.